The 26 T cell receptor beta chains presented below share a single source sample, sequenced in a study of OX40 agonist ivuxolimab in advanced cancers. The receptor library was made with the immunoSEQ multiplex PCR assay. TCRdb's version of the immuneACCESS table is confined to in-frame rearrangements and falls short of the full clone set. An unresolved V gene accounts for under half of the shortfall where checked; the remainder is of unknown origin. The sample table holds approximately 50,000 clones, of which 85% to 90% were seen once. Over 0.65% of the sample belongs to the ten largest clones. Here the sequenced sample was CD4+ or CD8+ T cells sorted from blood, taken in a trial of the OX40 agonist ivuxolimab. The source of these receptors is an adult with an advanced solid tumor such as melanoma, head and neck, liver or kidney cancer.

This chain joins TRBV7-6 and TRBJ2-2; D unclear. There are 15 residues in the CDR3. Looked up from germline, CDR1 is SGHVS and CDR2 is FNYEAQ. The germline V and J ends were trimmed by 2 bases and 2 bases, with 9 bases remaining between them. The CDR3 region is CASSLIPRNTGELFF. The CDR3 bases are TGTGCCAGCAGCTTAATACCTAGAAACACCGGGGAGCTGTTTTTT.

The chain combines TRBV5-6 with TRBJ1-4; no firm D call. V was clipped by 1 base and J by 5 bases, with 12 bases between them. From germline, CDR1 is SGHDT and CDR2 YYEEEE. The CDR3 is made up of 15 amino acids. The CDR3 DNA reads TGTGCCAGCAGCTTGCAAGGGCCATTCAATGAAAAACTGTTTTTT. Protein sequence: CASSLQGPFNEKLFF.

This chain connects TRBV2 to TRBJ2-7; D gene unclear. Germline lookup yields CDR1 SNHLY and CDR2 FYNNEI. The CDR3 loop spans 11 amino acids. V was clipped by 6 bases and J by 1 base, with 4 bases between them. The CDR3 sequence: CASSYSYEQYF. The CDR3 DNA follows: TGTGCCAGCAGCTATTCCTACGAGCAGTACTTC.

This clone was counted between two and nine times. The rearrangement uses TRBV10-3 and TRBJ2-7; TRBD2 agrees at 7 bases. CDR1 is ENHRY and CDR2 is SYGVKD in the germline V gene. With 6 bases clipped from V and 3 bases from J, the junction kept 11 bases outside the gene matches. The CDR3 is 15 amino acids. The CDR3 DNA is TGTGCCATCAGCAACCGGGCCCCGGGAGGCTACGAGCAGTACTTC. This sequence encodes CAISNRAPGGYEQYF.

The rearrangement joins TRBV21-1 to TRBJ2-2; the table's TRBD2 call for D was not verified on the DNA. TRBV21-1 is a known pseudogene. The CDR3 extends over 18 amino acids. In DNA form, the CDR3 reads TGTGCCAGCAGCAAAGCTTTAGCGGGAGGGCTAAGCACCGGGGAGCTGTTTTTT. Translated: CASSKALAGGLSTGELFF.

This clone was detected once. CDR3 in amino acids: CASVWVDTGELFF. CDR3 DNA sequence: TGTGCCAGCGTTTGGGTCGACACCGGGGAGCTGTTTTTT. J is TRBJ2-2 and V is TRBV7-9; D remains ambiguous. Germline CDR1 SEHNR, CDR2 FQNEAQ (reference sequence). The CDR3 spans 13 residues. Trimming removed 8 bases from V and 3 bases from J, with 10 bases in between.

This clone showed up just once. This CDR3 reads CAGQGATNEQYF. DNA of the CDR3: TGTGCCGGACAGGGGGCGACGAACGAGCAGTACTTC. This chain uses TRBV30 with TRBJ2-7; 11 bases align to TRBD1. CDR3 length: 12 residues. V trimming: 8 bases; J trimming: 5 bases; junction bases outside the gene matches: 5. Germline V lookup: CDR1 GTSNPN, CDR2 SVGIG (reference sequence).

The gene calls are TRBV2 and TRBJ2-2; maybe TRBD1 (6 bases). V was trimmed by 9 bases and J by 3 bases, leaving 11 bases between them. This CDR3 contains 13 residues. CDR1 SNHLY and CDR2 FYNNEI come from the germline V gene. The chain's CDR3 is CASGTFYTGELFF. CDR3 bases: TGTGCCAGTGGGACATTCTACACCGGGGAGCTGTTTTTT. Combining the CDR3 with reference TRBV2 and TRBJ2-2 gives the whole variable domain EPEVTQTPSHQVTQMGQEVILRCVPISNHLYFYWYRQILGQKVEFLVSFYNNEISEKSEIFDDQFSVERPDGSNFTLKIRSTKLEDSAMYFCASGTFYTGELFFGEGSRLTVL.

The V and J genes are TRBV12-5 and TRBJ1-5; D call uncertain. The length of the CDR3 is 15 residues. V was clipped by 6 bases and J by 4 bases, with 16 bases between them. Germline-derived CDR1 and CDR2 are LGHNT and FRNRAP. The CDR3 DNA reads as TGTGCTAGTGGAACACGGAACAGCTTGAATCAGCCCCAGCATTTT. It specifies CASGTRNSLNQPQHF.

The chain links TRBV5-1 to TRBJ2-6, with TRBD2 as a possible D gene (5 bases). This CDR3 spans 16 amino acids. Germline-derived CDR1 and CDR2 are SGHRS and YFSETQ. Trimming shortened V by 4 bases and J by 0 bases, and 11 bases separated the two germline ends. The CDR3 bases are TGCGCCAGCAGCGTGGACGGACTCTCTGGGGCCAACGTCCTGACTTTC. It specifies CASSVDGLSGANVLTF. Complete variable domain (other parts from reference TRBV5-1 and TRBJ2-6): KAGVTQTPRYLIKTRGQQVTLSCSPISGHRSVSWYQQTPGQGLQFLFEYFSETQRNKGNFPGRFSGRQFSNSRSEMNVSTLELGDSALYLCASSVDGLSGANVLTFGAGSRLTVL.

V gene TRBV19 combines with J gene TRBJ1-5, with a possible D match to TRBD1 (5 bases). The CDR3 covers 16 residues. V lost 5 bases to trimming and J lost 5 bases, with 19 bases between them. In germline, CDR1 is LNHDA, CDR2 SQIVND (reference sequence). CDR3 loop: CASSFWGQNSYQPQHF. CDR3 coding DNA: TGTGCCAGTAGTTTTTGGGGCCAAAATTCGTATCAGCCCCAGCATTTT.

The chain joins TRBV30 to TRBJ1-2; TRBD1 is a possible D gene (6 bases). The V gene lost 0 bases and the J gene lost 7 bases, with 12 bases spanning the gap. CDR3 size: 13 residues. Germline-derived CDR1 and CDR2 are GTSNPN and SVGIG (reference sequence). The CDR3 region is CAWSVGRGRGYTF. Written as DNA, the CDR3 is TGTGCCTGGAGTGTCGGCAGGGGCCGTGGCTACACCTTC.

The rearrangement uses TRBV19 and TRBJ2-1; D possibly corresponds to TRBD2 (5 bases). This CDR3 comprises 17 residues. CDR1 is LNHDA and CDR2 is SQIVND in the germline V gene (reference sequence). The V and J ends lost 3 bases and 0 bases respectively, with 15 bases between them. CDR3 sequence (DNA): TGTGCCAGTAGTATGGAAGGGATAACTAGCTCCTACAATGAGCAGTTCTTC. This encodes CASSMEGITSSYNEQFF.

The chain combines TRBV4-1 with TRBJ1-1, with D possibly matching TRBD1 (6 bases). V lost 5 bases, J lost 5 bases, and 15 bases lay in between. In germline, CDR1 is MGHRA, CDR2 YSYEKL. The CDR3 has 14 amino acids. CDR3 nucleotide sequence: TGCGCCAGCAGCATGGGGGGGGCACAGACTGAAGCTTTCTTT. Protein sequence: CASSMGGAQTEAFF.

This clone showed up just once. V gene TRBV7-2 combines with J gene TRBJ2-5; 9 bases are shared with TRBD2. Germline V gene lookup returns CDR1 SGHTA and CDR2 FQGNSA. Trimming cost V 1 base and J 1 base; bases outside gene matches: 4. This CDR3 is 16 amino acids long. CDR3 DNA sequence: TGTGCCAGCAGCTTAGTAGCGGGGGCCGTCCAAGAGACCCAGTACTTC. The encoded protein is CASSLVAGAVQETQYF.

The chain has TRBV1 and TRBJ2-7; the table's TRBD2 call for D was not verified on the DNA. TRBV1 constitutes a pseudogene. This CDR3 comprises 16 residues. CDR3 sequence: CTSSQGSATRVSGQYF. The CDR3 DNA reads TGCACCAGCAGCCAGGGTTCTGCGACCCGCGTCTCGGGGCAGTACTTC.

This chain uses TRBV5-1 with TRBJ2-7; 11 bases fit TRBD1. This CDR3 spans 15 amino acids. Germline V gives CDR1 SGHRS, CDR2 YFSETQ. With 4 bases clipped from V and 4 bases from J, the junction kept 7 bases outside the gene matches. CDR3 in amino acids: CASSPDRDRGYEQYF. The CDR3 DNA reads TGCGCCAGCAGCCCCGACCGGGACAGGGGGTACGAGCAGTACTTC. The full variable domain, rest sourced from reference TRBV5-1 and TRBJ2-7, is KAGVTQTPRYLIKTRGQQVTLSCSPISGHRSVSWYQQTPGQGLQFLFEYFSETQRNKGNFPGRFSGRQFSNSRSEMNVSTLELGDSALYLCASSPDRDRGYEQYFGPGTRLTVT.

The rearrangement joins TRBV7-2 to TRBJ1-2, with D uncertain. The CDR3 contains 15 residues. In germline, CDR1 is SGHTA, CDR2 FQGNSA. The germline V and J ends were trimmed by 2 bases and 7 bases, with 17 bases remaining between them. CDR3 in DNA: TGTGCCAGCAGCTTAAGGGCAGGCGGCCACTGTGGCTACACCTTC. The encoded protein is CASSLRAGGHCGYTF.

This sequence joins TRBV28 and TRBJ1-3, with TRBD1 identical over 7 bases. Germline CDR1 and CDR2: MDHEN and SYDVKM. The CDR3 loop spans 15 amino acids. Trimming at V came to 2 bases and at J to 2 bases, leaving 3 bases not matched to a gene. CDR3 region: CASSLSRGTGNTIYF. CDR3 sequence (DNA): TGTGCCAGCAGTTTAAGCAGGGGGACTGGAAACACCATATATTTT.

The chain has TRBV28 and TRBJ2-6; D unresolved. The CDR3 runs to 15 residues. Between the trimmed V and J ends, which lost 7 bases and 1 base, there was a span of 11 bases. Germline CDR1 is MDHEN and CDR2 is SYDVKM. This CDR3 reads CASIAGGSGANVLTF. The DNA of the CDR3 is TGTGCCAGCATCGCAGGTGGATCTGGGGCCAACGTCCTGACTTTC.

This clone was counted a single time. Relative to the germline gene, one junction end is altered; a read error may explain this. The V call is TRBV20-1, the J call TRBJ1-2; a weak D match, TRBD1 (6 bases). Germline values: CDR1 DFQATT, CDR2 SNEGSKA (reference sequence). The CDR3 runs 10 residues. In DNA form, the CDR3 reads TGTACAGGGCAGCGTTATGGCTACACCTTC. Its protein product is CTGQRYGYTF.

The V and J genes are TRBV4-1 and TRBJ2-7, with unresolved D. Trimming removed 4 bases at V and 0 bases at J, with 16 bases between. The V gene's germline CDR1 is MGHRA and CDR2 YSYEKL. CDR3 length: 16 residues. CDR3 protein: CASSLRQDLSSYEQYF. The CDR3 nucleotides are TGCGCCAGCAGCCTGAGGCAGGACCTTAGCTCCTACGAGCAGTACTTC.

This clone showed up just a few times. Written as DNA, the CDR3 is TGTGCCAGTAGTAATAGCGGGGGGGCCTACGAGCAGTACTTC. This translates into CASSNSGGAYEQYF. The chain uses TRBV19 and TRBJ2-7; 11 bases agree with TRBD2. Trimming at V came to 4 bases and at J to 2 bases, leaving 1 base not matched to a gene. Germline-derived CDR1 and CDR2 are LNHDA and SQIVND (reference sequence). The CDR3 runs 14 residues. The full variable domain, completed using reference TRBV19 and TRBJ2-7, is DGGITQSPKYLFRKEGQNVTLSCEQNLNHDAMYWYRQDPGQGLRLIYYSQIVNDFQKGDIAEGYSVSREKKESFPLTVTSAQKNPTAFYLCASSNSGGAYEQYFGPGTRLTVT.

This sequence joins TRBV18 and TRBJ2-1; tentatively, D is TRBD1 (6 bases). CDR3 length equals 15 residues. Per germline, CDR1 KGHSH and CDR2 LQKENI. Trimming left V 3 bases short and J 1 base short, with 10 bases between. The CDR3 DNA reads TGTGCCAGCTCACCCGGCACAGGGTCCTACAATGAGCAGTTCTTC. Translated, it gives CASSPGTGSYNEQFF.

This clone was seen only once. This chain uses TRBV29-1 with TRBJ1-1; the D is unclear. Germline V lookup: CDR1 SQVTM, CDR2 ANQGSEA. The CDR3 covers 12 residues. V dropped 5 bases and J dropped 4 bases, with 11 bases sitting between them. In DNA form, the CDR3 reads TGCAGCGTTTTACAAGGGATCACTGAAGCTTTCTTT. This sequence encodes CSVLQGITEAFF.

The sample holds one count of this clone. A read error may produce the germline difference seen at one junction end. The chain joins TRBV5-1 to TRBJ1-1; weak D call: TRBD1 (5 bases). Germline V CDR1 and CDR2: SGHRS, YFSETQ. This CDR3 contains 14 residues. CDR3 sequence reads: CANSLEGFGTEAFF. CDR3 sequence (DNA): TGCGCCAACAGCTTGGAGGGGTTCGGGACTGAAGCTTTCTTT.